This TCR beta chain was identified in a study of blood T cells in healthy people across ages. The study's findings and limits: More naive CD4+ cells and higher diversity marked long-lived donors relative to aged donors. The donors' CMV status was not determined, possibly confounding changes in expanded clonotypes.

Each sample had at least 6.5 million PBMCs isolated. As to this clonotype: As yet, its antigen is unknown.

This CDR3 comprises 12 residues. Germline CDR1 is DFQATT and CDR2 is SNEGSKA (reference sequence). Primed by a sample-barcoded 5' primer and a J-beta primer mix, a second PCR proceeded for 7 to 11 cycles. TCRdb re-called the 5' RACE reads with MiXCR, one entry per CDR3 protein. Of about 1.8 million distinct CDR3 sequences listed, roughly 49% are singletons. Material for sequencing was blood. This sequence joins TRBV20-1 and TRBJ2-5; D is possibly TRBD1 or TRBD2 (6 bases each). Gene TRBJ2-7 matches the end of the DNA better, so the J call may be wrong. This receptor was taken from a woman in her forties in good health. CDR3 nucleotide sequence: TGCAGTGCTATCTTCGGGGGCCACGAGCAGTACTTC. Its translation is CSAIFGGHEQYF.